One T cell receptor beta chain is described in this entry. Unique molecular identifiers were incorporated into the prepared TCRbeta library. TCRdb redid the calling of the PCR reads with MiXCR, one entry per CDR3 protein. The sample lists 490,000 or so distinct CDR3 sequences, about an eighth occurring once. This specimen belongs to a study of T-cell reconstitution after alpha-beta-depleted transplantation in children. The starting material was PBMCs from the stem cell graft donor, obtained from the stem cell graft. The receptor was derived from a human donor who donated a stem cell graft to a child with combined immunodeficiency.

CDR3 loop: CAWSVLGDYGYTF. The CDR3 DNA follows: TGTGCCTGGAGTGTATTGGGGGACTATGGCTACACCTTC. The chain uses TRBV30 and TRBJ1-2, with D possibly matching TRBD1 (5 bases). V lost 0 bases and J 3 bases, leaving 8 bases between the germline ends. The germline V gene has CDR1 GTSNPN and CDR2 SVGIG (reference sequence). This CDR3 is built from 13 residues.